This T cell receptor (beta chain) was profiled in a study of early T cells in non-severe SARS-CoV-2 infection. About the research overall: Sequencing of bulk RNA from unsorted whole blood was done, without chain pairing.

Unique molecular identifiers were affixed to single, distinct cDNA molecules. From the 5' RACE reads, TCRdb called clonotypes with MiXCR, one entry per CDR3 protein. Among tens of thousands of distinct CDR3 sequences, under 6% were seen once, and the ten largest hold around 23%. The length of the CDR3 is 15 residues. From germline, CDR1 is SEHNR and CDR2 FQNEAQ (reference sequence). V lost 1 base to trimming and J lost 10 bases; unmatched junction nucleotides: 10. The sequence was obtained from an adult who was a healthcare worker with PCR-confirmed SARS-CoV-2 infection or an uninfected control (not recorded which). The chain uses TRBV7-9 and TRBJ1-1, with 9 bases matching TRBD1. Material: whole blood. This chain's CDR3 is CASSLDWTGDDRAFF. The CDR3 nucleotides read TGTGCCAGCAGCTTAGATTGGACAGGGGACGATCGAGCTTTCTTT.